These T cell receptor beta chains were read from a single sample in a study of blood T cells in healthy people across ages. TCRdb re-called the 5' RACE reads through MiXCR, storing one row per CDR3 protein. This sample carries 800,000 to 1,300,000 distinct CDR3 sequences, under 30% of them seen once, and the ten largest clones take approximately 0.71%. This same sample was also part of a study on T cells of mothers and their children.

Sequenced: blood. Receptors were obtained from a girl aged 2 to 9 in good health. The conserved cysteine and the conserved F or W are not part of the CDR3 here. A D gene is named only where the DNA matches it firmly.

cdr3_aa: ASSYLVPSSYEQY; v_call: TRBV6-6; d_call: NA
cdr3_aa: ASIYSSQGLLEILTDTQY; v_call: TRBV6-2/TRBV6-3; d_call: NA
cdr3_aa: AGSLSVDEKLF; v_call: TRBV12-3/TRBV12-4; d_call: NA
cdr3_aa: ASSVGRIQPQH; v_call: TRBV5-6; d_call: NA
cdr3_aa: SEQGPARSEQF; v_call: TRBV29-1; d_call: NA
cdr3_aa: ASSQGRGASEETQY; v_call: TRBV4-3; d_call: NA
cdr3_aa: ASGTSPDNEQF; v_call: TRBV28; d_call: TRBD2
cdr3_aa: ATSRSRGQGETQY; v_call: TRBV15; d_call: TRBD1
cdr3_aa: ASKTSGAPSEQF; v_call: TRBV6-2/TRBV6-3; d_call: TRBD2
cdr3_aa: ASSESGGLGNEQY; v_call: TRBV7-3; d_call: TRBD2
cdr3_aa: ASSRSGDWIEAV; v_call: TRBV5-1; d_call: NA
cdr3_aa: ASSLAGDTFEKLF; v_call: TRBV7-2; d_call: NA
cdr3_aa: ASSLAGVRDTQY; v_call: TRBV9; d_call: NA
cdr3_aa: ASSSIGRTGELF; v_call: TRBV7-6; d_call: NA
cdr3_aa: ASRQEGISYNEQF; v_call: TRBV7-2; d_call: NA
cdr3_aa: VSSFGRSKGTGELF; v_call: TRBV7-2; d_call: NA
cdr3_aa: ASTGQGRQETQY; v_call: TRBV14; d_call: TRBD1
cdr3_aa: ASSGGVTNEKLF; v_call: TRBV2; d_call: NA
cdr3_aa: ATSDLYNEQF; v_call: TRBV24-1; d_call: NA
cdr3_aa: ASSLNSDTEAF; v_call: TRBV7-3; d_call: NA
cdr3_aa: ASGELAASSEQY; v_call: TRBV7-3; d_call: TRBD2
cdr3_aa: ASRNSADYGYT; v_call: TRBV6-2/TRBV6-3; d_call: NA
cdr3_aa: SAYRLAQQETQY; v_call: TRBV20-1; d_call: TRBD2
cdr3_aa: ASSLIAPSNTGELF; v_call: TRBV7-3; d_call: NA
cdr3_aa: ASRSGLTNTEAF; v_call: TRBV2; d_call: NA
cdr3_aa: ASSKGTSGTYEQY; v_call: TRBV7-6; d_call: TRBD2